These T cell receptor beta chains were read from a single sample in a study of shared clonotypes between healthy human individuals. Using immunoSEQ multiplex PCR, the repertoire was profiled, and TCRdb retains in-frame clones only, with some absent. The sample carries 800,000 to 1,200,000 clones, around three quarters recorded once. The sequenced sample was memory CD4+ T cells from PBMCs. The source is a man aged 18 to 30 in good health. Some clones in this sample may be carry-over from other donors' samples. Each CDR3 is given with its conserved first and last residue. A D gene is named only where the DNA matches it firmly. Rows give clone size only sometimes, using once, few, many, or a class for an expanded clone.

V: TRBV30
size: few
J: TRBJ2-7
D: TRBD1
CDR3: CAWTWTGGSWEQYF
DNA: TGTGCCTGGACCTGGACAGGGGGTTCCTGGGAGCAGTACTTC

V: TRBV6-6
size: .
J: TRBJ1-3
D: .
CDR3: CASSRTVSGNTIYF
DNA: TGTGCCAGCAGCAGGACAGTCTCTGGAAACACCATATATTTT

V: TRBV28
size: many
J: TRBJ2-1
D: .
CDR3: CASSPGTGTYNEQFF
DNA: TGTGCCAGCAGCCCCGGGACCGGGACATACAATGAGCAGTTCTTC

V: TRBV4-3
size: .
J: TRBJ1-1
D: .
CDR3: CASSQGVTWGVFNTEAFF
DNA: TGCGCCAGCAGCCAAGGAGTGACGTGGGGGGTTTTTAACACTGAAGCTTTCTTT

V: TRBV11-2
size: .
J: TRBJ1-2
D: .
CDR3: CASSLVGGGVRTDYGYTF
DNA: TGTGCCAGCAGCTTAGTAGGGGGGGGTGTTAGGACAGACTATGGCTACACCTTC

V: TRBV28
size: .
J: TRBJ1-2
D: .
CDR3: CASSPPGGRGGYTF
DNA: TGTGCCAGCAGTCCACCGGGGGGACGTGGCGGCTACACCTTC

V: TRBV6-1
size: few
J: TRBJ1-5
D: TRBD1
CDR3: CASRGEGTGVRTQHF
DNA: TGTGCCAGCAGGGGCGAAGGGACAGGGGTGAGGACCCAGCATTTT

V: TRBV30
size: .
J: TRBJ2-1
D: TRBD2
CDR3: CAWSRTSVYNEQFF
DNA: TGTGCCTGGAGCCGGACTAGCGTCTACAATGAGCAGTTCTTC

V: TRBV7-3
size: .
J: TRBJ1-4
D: .
CDR3: CASTSTRSDTLSEGLFF
DNA: TGTGCCAGCACCTCGACCCGATCGGACACCTTATCAGAAGGGCTGTTTTTT

V: TRBV5-1
size: .
J: TRBJ2-1
D: TRBD2
CDR3: CASSSLGLAANEQFF
DNA: TGCGCCAGCAGCTCCCTAGGACTAGCGGCTAATGAGCAGTTCTTC

V: TRBV6-1
size: .
J: TRBJ2-2
D: TRBD2
CDR3: CASSPGLAYTGELFF
DNA: TGTGCCAGCAGCCCGGGACTAGCGTATACCGGGGAGCTGTTTTTT

V: TRBV28
size: .
J: TRBJ1-5
D: .
CDR3: CVSYGQFNQPQHF
DNA: TGTGTCAGCTACGGACAGTTCAATCAGCCCCAGCATTTT

V: TRBV10-1
size: .
J: TRBJ2-7
D: TRBD1
CDR3: CASSESGTGYYEQYF
DNA: TGCGCCAGCAGTGAGTCCGGGACAGGGTACTACGAGCAGTACTTC

V: TRBV30
size: few
J: TRBJ1-6
D: .
CDR3: CAWRLGGNSPLHF
DNA: TGTGCCTGGAGGCTGGGGGGGAATTCACCCCTCCACTTT

V: TRBV19
size: .
J: TRBJ2-3
D: TRBD2
CDR3: CASSIVASAGDGTDTQYF
DNA: TGTGCCAGTAGTATAGTGGCCTCGGCGGGAGACGGCACAGATACGCAGTATTTT

V: TRBV7-2
size: .
J: TRBJ1-1
D: TRBD1
CDR3: CASSIRRTGGRGRTEAFF
DNA: TGTGCCAGCAGCATCCGGAGGACAGGGGGCAGGGGGCGTACTGAAGCTTTCTTT

V: TRBV5-6
size: many
J: TRBJ2-1
D: TRBD2
CDR3: CASSLGLAGILGYNEQFF
DNA: TGTGCCAGCAGCTTGGGACTAGCGGGAATCCTGGGCTACAATGAGCAGTTCTTC

V: TRBV27
size: .
J: TRBJ2-7
D: .
CDR3: CASRPLRGRDEQYF
DNA: TGTGCCAGCCGTCCCCTGCGGGGCCGAGACGAGCAGTACTTC

V: TRBV28
size: .
J: TRBJ1-5
D: TRBD1
CDR3: CASSSSTGVQPQHF
DNA: TGTGCCAGCAGTTCGAGCACAGGGGTCCAGCCCCAGCATTTT

V: TRBV10-3
size: once
J: TRBJ2-3
D: .
CDR3: CAISESQRAVGDTQYF
DNA: TGTGCCATCAGTGAGTCTCAACGGGCCGTCGGAGATACGCAGTATTTT

V: TRBV5-1
size: .
J: TRBJ1-4
D: TRBD1
CDR3: CASSPGTGKRGEKLFF
DNA: TGCGCCAGCAGCCCTGGGACAGGCAAAAGAGGAGAAAAACTGTTTTTT

V: TRBV27
size: .
J: TRBJ2-3
D: .
CDR3: CASRWQGFSDTQYF
DNA: TGTGCCAGCAGATGGCAGGGGTTTTCAGATACGCAGTATTTT

V: TRBV2
size: .
J: TRBJ2-2
D: TRBD2
CDR3: CASSRLAGDWTGELFF
DNA: TGTGCCAGCAGTAGGCTAGCGGGAGACTGGACCGGGGAGCTGTTTTTT

V: TRBV15
size: .
J: TRBJ2-5
D: .
CDR3: CATSRGPGGSFQETQYF
DNA: TGTGCCACCAGCAGGGGCCCCGGGGGTTCGTTTCAAGAGACCCAGTACTTC

V: TRBV27
size: .
J: TRBJ2-2
D: TRBD2
CDR3: CASSLSGRGTGELFF
DNA: TGTGCCAGCAGTCTAAGCGGGAGAGGCACCGGGGAGCTGTTTTTT

V: TRBV2
size: .
J: TRBJ1-2
D: TRBD1
CDR3: CASRGTGLYGYTF
DNA: TGTGCCAGCAGGGGGACAGGACTCTATGGCTACACCTTC

V: TRBV20-1
size: .
J: TRBJ2-4
D: .
CDR3: CSPLGQYF
DNA: TGCAGCCCACTGGGTCAGTACTTC

V: TRBV5-1
size: .
J: TRBJ2-1
D: TRBD2
CDR3: CASTPGLAGVHGYNEQFF
DNA: TGCGCCAGCACTCCGGGACTAGCGGGAGTGCATGGCTACAATGAGCAGTTCTTC

V: TRBV2
size: .
J: TRBJ1-5
D: .
CDR3: CASSEGGYQPQHF
DNA: TGTGCCAGCAGCGAAGGAGGGTATCAGCCCCAGCATTTT

V: TRBV6-5
size: .
J: TRBJ2-2
D: .
CDR3: CASSSQTGSNTGELFF
DNA: TGTGCCAGCAGTTCCCAGACAGGCTCGAACACCGGGGAGCTGTTTTTT

V: TRBV5-1
size: .
J: TRBJ2-7
D: TRBD1
CDR3: CASSRTGSSEQYF
DNA: TGCGCCAGCAGCCGGACAGGGAGCAGCGAGCAGTACTTC

V: TRBV2
size: .
J: TRBJ2-7
D: TRBD2
CDR3: CASNEGGSLYEQYF
DNA: TGTGCCAGCAATGAGGGCGGGAGTCTCTACGAGCAGTACTTC

V: TRBV7-8
size: .
J: TRBJ2-7
D: .
CDR3: CASSLTGYEQYF
DNA: TGTGCCAGCAGCTTAACAGGCTACGAGCAGTACTTC

V: TRBV6-1
size: few
J: TRBJ1-3
D: .
CDR3: CASRAPGAGGNTIYF
DNA: TGTGCCAGCAGGGCCCCCGGCGCGGGAGGAAACACCATATATTTT

V: TRBV11-2
size: .
J: TRBJ1-4
D: .
CDR3: CASSRTDATNEKLFF
DNA: TGTGCCAGCAGCCGGACGGACGCAACTAATGAAAAACTGTTTTTT

V: TRBV15
size: .
J: TRBJ2-2
D: TRBD2
CDR3: CATSRDMFAATAGGGELFF
DNA: TGTGCCACCAGCAGAGATATGTTCGCAGCGACAGCGGGAGGCGGGGAGCTGTTTTTT

V: TRBV7-2
size: .
J: TRBJ2-3
D: .
CDR3: CASSDDPTDTQYF
DNA: TGTGCCAGCAGCGACGACCCCACAGATACGCAGTATTTT

V: TRBV27
size: once
J: TRBJ2-5
D: .
CDR3: CASSLQGWETQYF
DNA: TGTGCCAGCAGTTTACAGGGTTGGGAGACCCAGTACTTC

V: TRBV4-3
size: few
J: TRBJ1-4
D: TRBD1
CDR3: CASSSHPAGGGSEKLFF
DNA: TGCGCCAGCAGCTCCCACCCGGCAGGGGGAGGGAGTGAAAAACTGTTTTTT

V: TRBV5-1
size: .
J: TRBJ2-3
D: .
CDR3: CASSIGPRGTDTQYF
DNA: TGCGCCAGCAGCATAGGTCCCCGGGGAACAGATACGCAGTATTTT

V: TRBV5-1
size: .
J: TRBJ1-4
D: .
CDR3: CASAWGAALGEKLFF
DNA: TGCGCCAGCGCCTGGGGGGCGGCTCTAGGTGAAAAACTGTTTTTT

V: TRBV10-3
size: .
J: TRBJ2-1
D: .
CDR3: CAIRPDLVGYNEQFF
DNA: TGTGCCATCAGACCAGATTTGGTAGGTTACAATGAGCAGTTCTTC

V: TRBV18
size: .
J: TRBJ1-4
D: TRBD1
CDR3: CASSPIAGGGEKLFF
DNA: TGTGCCAGCTCACCTATTGCAGGGGGCGGCGAAAAACTGTTTTTT

V: TRBV7-9
size: .
J: TRBJ2-7
D: TRBD1
CDR3: CASSSSRGSYEQYF
DNA: TGTGCCAGCAGTTCCAGCAGGGGGTCATACGAGCAGTACTTC

V: TRBV18
size: .
J: TRBJ2-5
D: TRBD1
CDR3: CASSADRNGETQYF
DNA: TGTGCCAGCTCTGCGGACAGGAACGGGGAGACCCAGTACTTC

V: TRBV11-2
size: .
J: TRBJ2-7
D: TRBD1
CDR3: CASSSRGQSYEQYF
DNA: TGTGCCAGCAGCTCCCGGGGACAGTCCTACGAGCAGTACTTC

V: TRBV7-2
size: .
J: TRBJ2-5
D: .
CDR3: CASSPLGQSVETQYF
DNA: TGTGCCAGCAGCCCCTTAGGACAGTCAGTAGAGACCCAGTACTTC

V: TRBV28
size: .
J: TRBJ2-7
D: .
CDR3: CASSPNELGNYEQYF
DNA: TGTGCCAGCAGTCCCAATGAGTTGGGGAACTACGAGCAGTACTTC

V: TRBV5-6
size: .
J: TRBJ2-3
D: TRBD1
CDR3: CASSLTGSRNTQYF
DNA: TGTGCCAGCAGCCTGACAGGGTCGCGAAATACGCAGTATTTT

V: TRBV18
size: .
J: TRBJ2-2
D: TRBD2
CDR3: CASSRLAVPPNTGELFF
DNA: TGTGCCAGCTCAAGACTAGCGGTACCTCCGAACACCGGGGAGCTGTTTTTT

V: TRBV15
size: once
J: TRBJ1-3
D: TRBD1
CDR3: CATSSFLDRGIGNTIYF
DNA: TGTGCCACCAGCAGTTTTCTCGACAGGGGGATTGGAAACACCATATATTTT

V: TRBV14
size: .
J: TRBJ1-2
D: .
CDR3: CASSQDLFYGYTF
DNA: TGTGCCAGCAGCCAAGACCTTTTCTATGGCTACACCTTC